These 5 T cell receptor beta chains were all obtained from the same sample, sequenced in a study of blood T cell repertoires in COVID-19. Profiling relied on immunoSEQ multiplex PCR, and the TCRdb table lists in-frame clones only, not all of them. The sample has hundreds of thousands of clones; about 82% are singletons. Material: peripheral blood. The origin of the receptors is a woman of 80 years or more with acute or convalescent COVID-19.

About this clone: Within the sample, other DNA sequences also encode this same CDR3. The V and J genes are TRBV19 and TRBJ1-1, with 8 bases identical to TRBD1. This CDR3 comprises 14 residues. CDR1 and CDR2 (germline): LNHDA, SQIVND (reference sequence). V dropped 6 bases and J dropped 4; count of bases not matched to a gene: 7. CDR3 sequence: CASSITTGGTEAFF. The CDR3 nucleotides read TGTGCCAGTAGCATCACCACAGGGGGCACTGAAGCTTTCTTT.

The chain joins TRBV7-9 to TRBJ2-1, with TRBD1 as a possible D gene (6 bases). The CDR3 runs to 15 residues. Trimming pared 3 bases from V and 2 bases from J, leaving 11 bases between. Germline values: CDR1 SEHNR, CDR2 FQNEAQ (reference sequence). The CDR3 loop is CASSFQGGTYNEQFF. The CDR3 coding sequence is TGTGCCAGCAGCTTTCAAGGGGGAACCTACAATGAGCAGTTCTTC.

This sequence joins TRBV5-6 and TRBJ2-7; D is ambiguous. Germline V lookup: CDR1 SGHDT, CDR2 YYEEEE. The CDR3 has 17 amino acids. Trimming shortened V by 2 bases and J by 0 bases, and 18 bases separated the two germline ends. In nucleotides, the CDR3 is TGTGCCAGCAGCTTTGAGCACCCTTTAACCTCCTCCTACGAGCAGTACTTC. As protein: CASSFEHPLTSSYEQYF.

The gene calls are TRBV4-3 and TRBJ1-1; weak D call: TRBD1 (5 bases). Deletions cut 1 base from V and 3 bases from J, with 9 bases between. Germline V gene lookup returns CDR1 LGHNA and CDR2 YSLEER. The CDR3 runs to 14 residues. The CDR3 DNA reads as TGCGCCAGCAGCCAAGGTGCAGGGTACACTGAAGCTTTCTTT. Translation gives CASSQGAGYTEAFF.

The chain carries TRBV6-1 and TRBJ2-7; TRBD2 agrees at 9 bases. The CDR3 is made up of 15 amino acids. Germline V gene sequence: CDR1 MNHNS, CDR2 SASEGT. V dropped 0 bases and J dropped 3; count of bases not matched to a gene: 3. The CDR3, as DNA: TGTGCCAGCAGTGAAGCTAGCGGGAGTTTCTACGAGCAGTACTTC. It is translated as CASSEASGSFYEQYF.